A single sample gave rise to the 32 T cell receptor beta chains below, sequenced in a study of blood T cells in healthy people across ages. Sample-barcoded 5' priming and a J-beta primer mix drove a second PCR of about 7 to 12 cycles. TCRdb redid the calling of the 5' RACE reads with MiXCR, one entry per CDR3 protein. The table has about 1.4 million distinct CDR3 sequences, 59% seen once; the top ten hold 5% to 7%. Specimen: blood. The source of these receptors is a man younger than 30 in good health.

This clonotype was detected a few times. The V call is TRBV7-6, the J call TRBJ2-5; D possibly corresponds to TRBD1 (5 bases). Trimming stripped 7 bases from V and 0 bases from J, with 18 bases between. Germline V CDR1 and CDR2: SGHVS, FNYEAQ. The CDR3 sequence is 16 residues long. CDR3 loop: CASTNLLKGHQETQYF. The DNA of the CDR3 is TGTGCCAGCACCAATTTGCTGAAGGGGCACCAAGAGACCCAGTACTTC.

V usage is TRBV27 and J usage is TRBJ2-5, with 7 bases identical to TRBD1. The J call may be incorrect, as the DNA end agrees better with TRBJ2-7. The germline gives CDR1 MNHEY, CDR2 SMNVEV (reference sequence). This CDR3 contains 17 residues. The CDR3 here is CASSSNPNPTGTYEQYF. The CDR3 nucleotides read TGTGCCAGCAGTTCGAATCCCAACCCGACAGGGACCTACGAGCAGTACTTC.

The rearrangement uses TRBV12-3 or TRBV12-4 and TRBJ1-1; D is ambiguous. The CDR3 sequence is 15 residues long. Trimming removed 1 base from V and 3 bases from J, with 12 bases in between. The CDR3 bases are TGTGCCAGCAGTTTAGAGGTCCAAAAGCACACTGAAGCTTTCTTT. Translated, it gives CASSLEVQKHTEAFF.

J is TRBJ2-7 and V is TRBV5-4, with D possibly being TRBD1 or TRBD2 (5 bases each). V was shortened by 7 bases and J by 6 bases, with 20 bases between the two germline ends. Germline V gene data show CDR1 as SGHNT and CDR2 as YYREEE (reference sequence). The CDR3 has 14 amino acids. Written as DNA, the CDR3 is TGTGCCAGCGAAGCTTGGGGGTCGGGTGGCGAGCAGTACTTC. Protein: CASEAWGSGGEQYF.

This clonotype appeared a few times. CDR3 residues: CAIAFGTPEQYTQYF. CDR3 coding DNA: TGTGCCATCGCGTTCGGGACTCCCGAGCAATATACGCAGTATTTT. The V gene is TRBV10-3, the J gene TRBJ2-3, with a weak D call TRBD2 (6 bases). The CDR3 is 15 residues long. The V gene's germline CDR1 is ENHRY and CDR2 SYGVKD. Trimming removed 8 bases from V and 7 bases from J, with 22 bases in between.

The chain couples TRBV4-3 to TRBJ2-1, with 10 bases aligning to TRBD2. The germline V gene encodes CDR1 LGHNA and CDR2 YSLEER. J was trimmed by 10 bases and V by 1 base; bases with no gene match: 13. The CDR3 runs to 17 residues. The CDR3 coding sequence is TGCGCCAGCAGCCAAGTCCAAATAGCGGGGGGTCTATTCGAGCAGTTCTTC. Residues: CASSQVQIAGGLFEQFF.

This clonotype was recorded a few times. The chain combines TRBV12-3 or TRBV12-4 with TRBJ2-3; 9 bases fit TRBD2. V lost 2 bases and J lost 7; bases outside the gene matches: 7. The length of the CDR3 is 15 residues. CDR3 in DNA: TGTGCCAGCAGTTTACGGACTAGCGACCTAAATACGCAGTATTTT. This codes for CASSLRTSDLNTQYF.

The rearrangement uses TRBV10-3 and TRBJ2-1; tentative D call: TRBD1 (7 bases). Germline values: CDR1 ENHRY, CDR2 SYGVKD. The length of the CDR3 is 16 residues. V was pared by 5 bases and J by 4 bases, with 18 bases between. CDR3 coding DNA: TGTGCCATCAGTAACGGAACAGGGGCGGGATACAATGAGCAGTTCTTC. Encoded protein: CAISNGTGAGYNEQFF.

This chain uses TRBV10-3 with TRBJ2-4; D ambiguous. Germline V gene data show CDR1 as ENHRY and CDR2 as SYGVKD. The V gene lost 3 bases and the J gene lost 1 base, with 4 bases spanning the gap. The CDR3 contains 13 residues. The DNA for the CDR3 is TGTGCCATCAGTGATATGGCCAAAAACATTCAGTACTTC. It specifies CAISDMAKNIQYF.

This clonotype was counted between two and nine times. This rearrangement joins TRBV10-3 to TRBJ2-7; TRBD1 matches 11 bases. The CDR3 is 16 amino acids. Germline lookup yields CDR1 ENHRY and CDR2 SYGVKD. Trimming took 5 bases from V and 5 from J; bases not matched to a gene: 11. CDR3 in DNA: TGTGCCATCAGTCAACGTGGTGGGACAGGGGGGGACGAGCAGTACTTC. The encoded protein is CAISQRGGTGGDEQYF.

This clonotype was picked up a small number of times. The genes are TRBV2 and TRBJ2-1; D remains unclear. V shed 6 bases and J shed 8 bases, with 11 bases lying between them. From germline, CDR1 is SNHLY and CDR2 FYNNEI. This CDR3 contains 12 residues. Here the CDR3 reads CASRQLVDEQFF. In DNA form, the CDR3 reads TGTGCCAGCAGGCAGCTAGTAGATGAGCAGTTCTTC.

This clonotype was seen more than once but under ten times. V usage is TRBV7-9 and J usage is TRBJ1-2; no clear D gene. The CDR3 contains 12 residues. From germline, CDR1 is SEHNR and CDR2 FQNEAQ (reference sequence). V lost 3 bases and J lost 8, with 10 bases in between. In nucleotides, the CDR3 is TGTGCCAGCAGCTTGGACTTGAGGGGCTACACCTTC. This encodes CASSLDLRGYTF.

CDR3: CASSLEETGGDTQYF. DNA for the CDR3: TGTGCCAGCAGTTTAGAAGAGACAGGGGGGGATACGCAGTATTTT. V usage is TRBV12-3 or TRBV12-4 and J usage is TRBJ2-3, with 9 bases identical to TRBD1. The CDR3 loop spans 15 amino acids. Trimming at V came to 1 base and at J to 6 bases, leaving 5 bases not matched to a gene.

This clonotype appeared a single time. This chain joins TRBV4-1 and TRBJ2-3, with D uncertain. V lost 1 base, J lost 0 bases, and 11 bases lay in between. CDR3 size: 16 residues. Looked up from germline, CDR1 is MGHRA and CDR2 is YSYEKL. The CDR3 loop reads CASSQGRRSSTDTQYF. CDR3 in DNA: TGCGCCAGCAGCCAAGGTAGACGATCTAGCACAGATACGCAGTATTTT.

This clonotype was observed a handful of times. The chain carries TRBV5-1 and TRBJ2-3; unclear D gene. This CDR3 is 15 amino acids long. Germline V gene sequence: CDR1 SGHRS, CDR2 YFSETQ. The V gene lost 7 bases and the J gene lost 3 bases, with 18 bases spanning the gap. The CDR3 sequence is CASRQDVVGTDTQYF. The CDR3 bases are TGCGCCAGCCGTCAGGACGTAGTTGGGACAGATACGCAGTATTTT.

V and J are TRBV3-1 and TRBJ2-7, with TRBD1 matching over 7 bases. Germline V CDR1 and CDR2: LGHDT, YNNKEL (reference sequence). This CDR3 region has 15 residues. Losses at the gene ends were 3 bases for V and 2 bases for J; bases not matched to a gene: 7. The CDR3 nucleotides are TGTGCCAGCAGCCAGCCACAGGGGACAACCTACGAGCAGTACTTC. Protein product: CASSQPQGTTYEQYF.

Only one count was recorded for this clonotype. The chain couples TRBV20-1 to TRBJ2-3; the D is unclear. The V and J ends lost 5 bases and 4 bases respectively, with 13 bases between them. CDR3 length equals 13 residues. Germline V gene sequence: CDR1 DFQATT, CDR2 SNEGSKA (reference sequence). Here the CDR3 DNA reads TGCAGTGCTGATCGCCCAGGACCAGATACGCAGTATTTT. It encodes CSADRPGPDTQYF.

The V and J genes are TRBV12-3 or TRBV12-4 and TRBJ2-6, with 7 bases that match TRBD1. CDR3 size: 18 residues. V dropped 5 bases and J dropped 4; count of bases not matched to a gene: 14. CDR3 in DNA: TGTGCCAGCAGTCTAAGACAGGGTAGGACGGCCGGGGCCAACGTCCTGACTTTC. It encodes CASSLRQGRTAGANVLTF.

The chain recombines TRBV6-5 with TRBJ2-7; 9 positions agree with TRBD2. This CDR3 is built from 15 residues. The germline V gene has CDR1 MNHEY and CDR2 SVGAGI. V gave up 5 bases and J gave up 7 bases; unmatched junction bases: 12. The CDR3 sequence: CASSPYSGRRGEQYF. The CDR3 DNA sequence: TGTGCCAGCAGTCCCTATAGCGGGAGAAGGGGGGAGCAGTACTTC.

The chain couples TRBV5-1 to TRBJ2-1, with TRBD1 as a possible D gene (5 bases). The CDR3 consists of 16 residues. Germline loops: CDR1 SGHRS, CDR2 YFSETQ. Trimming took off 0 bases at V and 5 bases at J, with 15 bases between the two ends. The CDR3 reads CASSLAKGVANNEQFF. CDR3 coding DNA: TGCGCCAGCAGCTTGGCCAAAGGGGTCGCGAACAATGAGCAGTTCTTC.

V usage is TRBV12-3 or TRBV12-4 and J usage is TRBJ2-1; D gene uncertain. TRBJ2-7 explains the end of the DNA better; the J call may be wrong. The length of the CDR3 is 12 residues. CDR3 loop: CASSFSYNEQYF. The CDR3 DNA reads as TGTGCCAGCAGTTTCAGTTACAATGAGCAGTACTTC.

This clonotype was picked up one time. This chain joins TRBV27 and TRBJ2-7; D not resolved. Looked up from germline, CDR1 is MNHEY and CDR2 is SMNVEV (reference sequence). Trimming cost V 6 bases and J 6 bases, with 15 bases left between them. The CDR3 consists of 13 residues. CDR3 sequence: CASRPRALGEQYF. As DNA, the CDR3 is TGTGCCAGCAGGCCCCGGGCCCTCGGCGAGCAGTACTTC.

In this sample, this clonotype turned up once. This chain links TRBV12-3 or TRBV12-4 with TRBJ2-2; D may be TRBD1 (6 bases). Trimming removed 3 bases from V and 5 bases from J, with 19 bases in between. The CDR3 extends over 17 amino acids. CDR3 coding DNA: TGTGCCAGCAGTTTTTCTAATTGGACAGTCAATACCGGGGAGCTGTTTTTT. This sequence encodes CASSFSNWTVNTGELFF.

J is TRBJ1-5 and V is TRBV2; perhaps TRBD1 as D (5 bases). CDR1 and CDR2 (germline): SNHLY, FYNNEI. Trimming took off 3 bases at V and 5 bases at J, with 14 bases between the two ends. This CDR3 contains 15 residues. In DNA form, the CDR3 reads TGTGCCAGCAGTGACCGGGACTTATGGGATCAGCCCCAGCATTTT. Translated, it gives CASSDRDLWDQPQHF.

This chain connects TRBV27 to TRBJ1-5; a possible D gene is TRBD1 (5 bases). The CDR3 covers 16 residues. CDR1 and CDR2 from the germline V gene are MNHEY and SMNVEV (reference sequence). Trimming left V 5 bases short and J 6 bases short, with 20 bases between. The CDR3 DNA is TGTGCCAGCAGTCTACGACAGATACGGCAAGGTCAGCCCCAGCATTTT. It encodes CASSLRQIRQGQPQHF.

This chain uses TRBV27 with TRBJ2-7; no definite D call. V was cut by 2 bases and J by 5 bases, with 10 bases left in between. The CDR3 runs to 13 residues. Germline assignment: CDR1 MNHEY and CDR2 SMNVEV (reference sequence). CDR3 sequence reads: CASSLAPFNEQYF. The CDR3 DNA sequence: TGTGCCAGCAGTTTAGCCCCGTTCAACGAGCAGTACTTC.

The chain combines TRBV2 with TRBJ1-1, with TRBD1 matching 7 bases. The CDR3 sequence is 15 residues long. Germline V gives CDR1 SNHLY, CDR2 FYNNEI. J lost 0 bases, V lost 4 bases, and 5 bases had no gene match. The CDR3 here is CASSAPGQMNTEAFF. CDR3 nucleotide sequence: TGTGCCAGCAGTGCCCCGGGACAGATGAACACTGAAGCTTTCTTT.

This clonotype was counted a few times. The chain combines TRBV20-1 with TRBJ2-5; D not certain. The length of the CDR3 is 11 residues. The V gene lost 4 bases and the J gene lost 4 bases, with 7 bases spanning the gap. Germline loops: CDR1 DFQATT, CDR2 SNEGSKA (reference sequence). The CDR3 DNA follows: TGCAGTGCTATAAAAGGAGAGACCCAGTACTTC. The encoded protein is CSAIKGETQYF.

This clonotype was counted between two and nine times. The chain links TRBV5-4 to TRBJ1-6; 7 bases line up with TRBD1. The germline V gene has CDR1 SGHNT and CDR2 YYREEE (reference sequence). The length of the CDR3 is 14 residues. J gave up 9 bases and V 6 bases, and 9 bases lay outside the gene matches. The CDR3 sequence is CASTRQGESSPLHF. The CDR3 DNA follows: TGTGCCAGCACCCGGCAGGGGGAGAGTTCACCCCTCCACTTT.

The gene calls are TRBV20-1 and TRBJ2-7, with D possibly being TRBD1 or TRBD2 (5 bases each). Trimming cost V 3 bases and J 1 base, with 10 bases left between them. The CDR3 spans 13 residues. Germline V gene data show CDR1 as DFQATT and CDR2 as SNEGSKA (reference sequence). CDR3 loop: CSARGVHSYEQYF. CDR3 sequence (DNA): TGCAGTGCTAGGGGGGTACATTCCTACGAGCAGTACTTC.

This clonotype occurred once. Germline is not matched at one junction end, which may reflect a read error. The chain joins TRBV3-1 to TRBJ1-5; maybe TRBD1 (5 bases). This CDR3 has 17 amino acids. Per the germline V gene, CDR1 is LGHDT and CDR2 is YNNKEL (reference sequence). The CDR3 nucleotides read TGTGCCAGCAGCCAAGAGGGCGGGGCCTATAGCAATCACCCCCAGCATTTT. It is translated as CASSQEGGAYSNHPQHF.

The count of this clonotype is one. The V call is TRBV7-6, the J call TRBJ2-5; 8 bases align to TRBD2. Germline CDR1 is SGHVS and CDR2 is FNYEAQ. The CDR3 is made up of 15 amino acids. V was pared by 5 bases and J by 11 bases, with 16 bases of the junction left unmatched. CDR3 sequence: CASSPSTRLARKQYF. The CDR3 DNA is TGTGCCAGCAGCCCCAGTACGAGACTAGCGCGGAAGCAGTACTTC.